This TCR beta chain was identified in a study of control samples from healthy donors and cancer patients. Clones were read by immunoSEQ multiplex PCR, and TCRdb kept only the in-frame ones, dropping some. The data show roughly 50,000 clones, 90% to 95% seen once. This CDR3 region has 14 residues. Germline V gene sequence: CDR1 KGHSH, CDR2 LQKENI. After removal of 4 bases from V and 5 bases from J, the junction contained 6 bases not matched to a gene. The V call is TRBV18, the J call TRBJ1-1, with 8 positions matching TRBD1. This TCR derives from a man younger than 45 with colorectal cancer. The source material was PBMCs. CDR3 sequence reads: CASSLQGAATEAFF. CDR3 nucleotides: TGTGCCAGCTCACTTCAGGGGGCCGCTACTGAAGCTTTCTTT.